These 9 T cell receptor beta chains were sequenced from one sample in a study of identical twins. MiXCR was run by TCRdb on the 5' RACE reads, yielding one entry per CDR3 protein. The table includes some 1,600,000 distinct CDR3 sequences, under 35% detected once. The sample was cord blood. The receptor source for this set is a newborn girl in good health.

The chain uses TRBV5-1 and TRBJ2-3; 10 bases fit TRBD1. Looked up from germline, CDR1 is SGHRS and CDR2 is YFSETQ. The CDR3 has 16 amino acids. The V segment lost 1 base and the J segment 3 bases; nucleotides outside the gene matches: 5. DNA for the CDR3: TGCGCCAGCAGCTTGCCCCGACAGGGGGCAACAGATACGCAGTATTTT. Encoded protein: CASSLPRQGATDTQYF.

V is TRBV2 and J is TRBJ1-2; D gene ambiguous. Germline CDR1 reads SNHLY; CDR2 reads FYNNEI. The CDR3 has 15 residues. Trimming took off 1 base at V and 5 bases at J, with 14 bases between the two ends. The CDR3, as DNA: TGTGCCAGCAGTGAAGGCGGCAGGCCGCCGTATGGCTACACCTTC. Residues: CASSEGGRPPYGYTF. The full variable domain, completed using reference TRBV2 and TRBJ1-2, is EPEVTQTPSHQVTQMGQEVILRCVPISNHLYFYWYRQILGQKVEFLVSFYNNEISEKSEIFDDQFSVERPDGSNFTLKIRSTKLEDSAMYFCASSEGGRPPYGYTFGSGTRLTVV.

CDR3 protein: CASRRTGTGGNEQFF. The CDR3 bases are TGTGCCAGCAGGCGAACCGGGACAGGGGGCAATGAGCAGTTCTTC. The chain recombines TRBV7-2 with TRBJ2-1; 11 positions agree with TRBD1. V shed 6 bases and J 6 bases; nucleotides not matched to a gene: 7. Germline CDR1 and CDR2: SGHTA and FQGNSA. CDR3 size: 15 residues.

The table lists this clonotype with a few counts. Written as DNA, the CDR3 is TGTGCCAGCCACTCCCCCGGGACAGGGTCCTACGAGCAGTACTTC. This translates into CASHSPGTGSYEQYF. This rearrangement joins TRBV28 to TRBJ2-7, with 9 bases fitting TRBD1. This CDR3 comprises 15 residues. The V and J ends lost 8 bases and 1 base, in that order; junction bases with no gene match: 9. Germline CDR1 is MDHEN and CDR2 is SYDVKM. Variable domain in full (rest from reference TRBV28 and TRBJ2-7): DVKVTQSSRYLVKRTGEKVFLECVQDMDHENMFWYRQDPGLGLRLIYFSYDVKMKEKGDIPEGYSVSREKKERFSLILESASTNQTSMYLCASHSPGTGSYEQYFGPGTRLTVT.

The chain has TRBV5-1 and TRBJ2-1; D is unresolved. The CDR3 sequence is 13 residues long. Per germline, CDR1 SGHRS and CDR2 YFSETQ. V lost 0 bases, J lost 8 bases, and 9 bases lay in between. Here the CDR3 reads CASSLAEVDEQFF. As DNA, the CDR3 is TGCGCCAGCAGCTTGGCCGAAGTAGATGAGCAGTTCTTC.

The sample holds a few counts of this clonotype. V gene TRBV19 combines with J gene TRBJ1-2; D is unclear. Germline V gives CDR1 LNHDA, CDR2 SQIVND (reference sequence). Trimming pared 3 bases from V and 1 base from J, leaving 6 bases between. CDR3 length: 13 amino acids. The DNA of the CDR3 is TGTGCCAGTAGTATCCCAGATAACTATGGCTACACCTTC. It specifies CASSIPDNYGYTF.

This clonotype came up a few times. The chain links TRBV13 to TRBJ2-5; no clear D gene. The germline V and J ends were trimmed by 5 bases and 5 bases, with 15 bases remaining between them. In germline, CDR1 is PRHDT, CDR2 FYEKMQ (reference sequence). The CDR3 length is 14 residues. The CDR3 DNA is TGTGCCAGCAGCATATCCTCCGGTTCCGAGACCCAGTACTTC. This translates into CASSISSGSETQYF.

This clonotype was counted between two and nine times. The CDR3 region has the DNA TGCAGTGCTAATTTTTTAGGAGGGTCGGAGCAGTACTTC. Amino acids: CSANFLGGSEQYF. This chain uses TRBV20-1 with TRBJ2-7; a weak D match, TRBD2 (6 bases). Trimming took 4 bases from V and 7 from J, leaving 17 bases between them. Germline V gives CDR1 DFQATT, CDR2 SNEGSKA (reference sequence). The CDR3 spans 13 residues.

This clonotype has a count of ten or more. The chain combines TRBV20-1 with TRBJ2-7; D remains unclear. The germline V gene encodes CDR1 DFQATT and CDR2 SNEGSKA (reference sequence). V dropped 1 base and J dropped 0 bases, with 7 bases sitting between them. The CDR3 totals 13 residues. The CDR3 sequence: CSARARSSYEQYF. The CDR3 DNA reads TGCAGTGCTAGAGCGAGGAGCTCCTACGAGCAGTACTTC.